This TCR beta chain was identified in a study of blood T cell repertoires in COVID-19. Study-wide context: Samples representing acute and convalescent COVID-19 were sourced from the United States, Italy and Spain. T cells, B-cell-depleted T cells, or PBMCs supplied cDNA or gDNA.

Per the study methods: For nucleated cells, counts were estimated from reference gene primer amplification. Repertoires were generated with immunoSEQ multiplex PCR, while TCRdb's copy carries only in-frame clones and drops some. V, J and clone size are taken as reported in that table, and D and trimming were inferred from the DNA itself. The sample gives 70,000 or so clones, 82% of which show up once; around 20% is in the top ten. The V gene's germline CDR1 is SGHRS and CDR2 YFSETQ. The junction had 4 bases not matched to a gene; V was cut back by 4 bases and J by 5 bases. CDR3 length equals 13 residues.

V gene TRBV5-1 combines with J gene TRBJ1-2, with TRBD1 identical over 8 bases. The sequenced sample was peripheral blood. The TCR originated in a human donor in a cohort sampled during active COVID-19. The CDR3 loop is CASSPDRVYGYTF. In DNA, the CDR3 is TGCGCCAGCAGCCCGGACAGGGTGTATGGCTACACCTTC.